This T cell receptor (beta chain) was profiled in a study of blood T cell repertoires in COVID-19. Study information: The study drew acute and convalescent COVID-19 samples from the United States, Italy and Spain.

Recovered status applied to Cohort 3 donors who had two consecutive negative PCRs. It also applied to those with clearance or with symptom resolution. Trimming at V came to 0 bases and at J to 6 bases, leaving 6 bases not matched to a gene. Germline loops: CDR1 MNHEY, CDR2 SVGEGT. This CDR3 has 16 amino acids. The sample holds one count of this clone. Profiled with immunoSEQ multiplex PCR; TCRdb holds only in-frame clones, not every one. The table shows about 160,000 clones, with around 84% occurring only once. Material: PBMCs or T cells enriched from blood (not recorded which). This sequence was found in a man in his forties who had recovered from COVID-19. The chain combines TRBV6-2 or TRBV6-3 with TRBJ2-1; 9 positions match TRBD2. The CDR3 bases are TGTGCCAGCAGTTACTCCGGCGGGGGGGCCTTCAATGAGCAGTTCTTC. Its protein product is CASSYSGGGAFNEQFF.